This is a list of T cell receptor beta chains from one sample in a study of cytomegalovirus exposure and HLA in healthy donors. Profiling relied on immunoSEQ multiplex PCR, and the TCRdb table lists in-frame clones only, not all of them. In the table there are 130,000 or so clones, roughly 81% of which are singletons. Specimen: PBMCs. These receptors came from a female donor in good health and CMV-seronegative. The CDR3 runs from the conserved cysteine through the conserved F or W. D genes are given only for firm matches. A clone size is listed for some rows: how often the clone was seen (once, few, many), or a class if it is expanded.

abundance: NA; d_gene: TRBD1; v_gene: TRBV9; j_gene: TRBJ1-2; CDR3aa: CASTLGTGNYGYTF; CDR3nt: TGTGCCAGCACCCTAGGGACAGGGAACTATGGCTACACCTTC
abundance: NA; d_gene: TRBD1; v_gene: TRBV28; j_gene: TRBJ1-2; CDR3aa: CASSLGDRDFGGYTF; CDR3nt: TGTGCCAGCAGTTTAGGGGACAGGGATTTTGGAGGCTACACCTTC
abundance: NA; d_gene: TRBD1; v_gene: TRBV7-3; j_gene: TRBJ1-2; CDR3aa: CASSEATGRGYTF; CDR3nt: TGTGCCAGCAGCGAAGCGACAGGGCGTGGCTACACCTTC
abundance: NA; d_gene: TRBD1; v_gene: TRBV6-1; j_gene: TRBJ1-5; CDR3aa: CASSLGRGLQPQHF; CDR3nt: TGTGCCAGCAGCCTGGGCAGGGGGCTTCAGCCCCAGCATTTT
abundance: NA; d_gene: NA; v_gene: TRBV5-8; j_gene: TRBJ2-1; CDR3aa: CASSPKLGGFYEQFF; CDR3nt: TGTGCCAGCAGCCCAAAACTGGGGGGTTTTTATGAGCAGTTCTTC
abundance: NA; d_gene: NA; v_gene: TRBV28; j_gene: TRBJ1-3; CDR3aa: CASSSPTVPLGNTIYF; CDR3nt: TGTGCCAGCAGTTCCCCGACAGTCCCCTTAGGAAACACCATATATTTT
abundance: few; d_gene: NA; v_gene: TRBV7-3; j_gene: TRBJ2-7; CDR3aa: CASSLRREGGEQYF; CDR3nt: TGTGCCAGCAGCTTAAGACGAGAGGGCGGGGAGCAGTACTTC
abundance: few; d_gene: NA; v_gene: TRBV7-2; j_gene: TRBJ1-2; CDR3aa: CASRRGGSDGYTF; CDR3nt: TGTGCCAGCAGAAGGGGGGGCAGTGATGGCTACACCTTC
abundance: NA; d_gene: TRBD2; v_gene: TRBV6-1; j_gene: TRBJ2-5; CDR3aa: CASRLAGEETQYF; CDR3nt: TGTGCCAGCAGGTTAGCGGGGGAAGAGACCCAGTACTTC
abundance: NA; d_gene: TRBD2; v_gene: TRBV30; j_gene: TRBJ2-2; CDR3aa: CAWSVSGLAANTGELFF; CDR3nt: TGTGCCTGGAGTGTATCCGGACTAGCGGCGAACACCGGGGAGCTGTTTTTT
abundance: NA; d_gene: NA; v_gene: TRBV9; j_gene: TRBJ1-5; CDR3aa: CASSVGNQPQHF; CDR3nt: TGTGCCAGCAGCGTCGGCAATCAGCCCCAGCATTTT
abundance: NA; d_gene: NA; v_gene: TRBV7-6; j_gene: TRBJ2-1; CDR3aa: CASSLVASETYNEQFF; CDR3nt: TGTGCCAGCAGCTTAGTCGCTAGCGAGACCTACAATGAGCAGTTCTTC
abundance: NA; d_gene: NA; v_gene: TRBV20-1; j_gene: TRBJ2-1; CDR3aa: CSGAQGDEQFF; CDR3nt: TGCAGTGGGGCACAGGGAGATGAGCAGTTCTTC
abundance: NA; d_gene: NA; v_gene: TRBV5-1; j_gene: TRBJ2-2; CDR3aa: CASSWESTGELFF; CDR3nt: TGCGCCAGCAGCTGGGAGAGCACCGGGGAGCTGTTTTTT
abundance: NA; d_gene: NA; v_gene: TRBV11-2; j_gene: TRBJ1-4; CDR3aa: CASSPRVGAVNEKLFF; CDR3nt: TGTGCCAGCAGCCCCCGAGTGGGGGCTGTCAATGAAAAACTGTTTTTT
abundance: NA; d_gene: NA; v_gene: TRBV27; j_gene: TRBJ1-2; CDR3aa: CASKPTGSVWGYTF; CDR3nt: TGTGCCAGCAAACCCACAGGGAGCGTTTGGGGCTACACCTTC
abundance: NA; d_gene: NA; v_gene: TRBV5-6; j_gene: TRBJ2-1; CDR3aa: CASSLSTGYNEQFF; CDR3nt: TGTGCCAGCAGCTTGTCAACAGGCTACAATGAGCAGTTCTTC
abundance: NA; d_gene: NA; v_gene: TRBV19; j_gene: TRBJ1-1; CDR3aa: CASTLTGMNTEAFF; CDR3nt: TGTGCCAGTACCCTGACAGGCATGAACACTGAAGCTTTCTTT
abundance: NA; d_gene: NA; v_gene: TRBV2; j_gene: TRBJ1-1; CDR3aa: CASSEGLAGWLEAFF; CDR3nt: TGTGCCAGCAGTGAGGGGTTGGCAGGGTGGTTGGAAGCTTTCTTT
abundance: NA; d_gene: TRBD2; v_gene: TRBV28; j_gene: TRBJ2-2; CDR3aa: CASSHLAGDTGELFF; CDR3nt: TGTGCCAGCAGTCACCTAGCGGGAGACACCGGGGAGCTGTTTTTT
abundance: many; d_gene: TRBD1; v_gene: TRBV6-1; j_gene: TRBJ1-2; CDR3aa: CASSEPSLEGTGDSLNYGYTF; CDR3nt: TGTGCCAGCAGTGAACCTTCTCTCGAGGGGACAGGTGACTCCTTAAACTATGGCTACACCTTC
abundance: NA; d_gene: NA; v_gene: TRBV6-1; j_gene: TRBJ2-1; CDR3aa: CASSEQAFSSYNEQFF; CDR3nt: TGTGCCAGCAGTGAACAAGCGTTTAGCTCCTACAATGAGCAGTTCTTC
abundance: few; d_gene: TRBD1; v_gene: TRBV2; j_gene: TRBJ2-7; CDR3aa: CASTGTGGYEQYF; CDR3nt: TGTGCCAGCACCGGGACAGGGGGCTACGAGCAGTACTTC
abundance: NA; d_gene: NA; v_gene: TRBV18; j_gene: TRBJ2-3; CDR3aa: CASSPLRSTDTQYF; CDR3nt: TGTGCCAGCTCACCCCTCCGTTCCACAGATACGCAGTATTTT
abundance: once; d_gene: NA; v_gene: TRBV2; j_gene: TRBJ2-7; CDR3aa: CASSVAQYYEQYF; CDR3nt: TGTGCCAGCAGCGTAGCCCAGTACTACGAGCAGTACTTC
abundance: NA; d_gene: TRBD1; v_gene: TRBV7-9; j_gene: TRBJ2-7; CDR3aa: CASSLSIGTGVYEQYF; CDR3nt: TGTGCCAGCAGCTTATCCATAGGGACAGGAGTATACGAGCAGTACTTC
abundance: NA; d_gene: TRBD2; v_gene: TRBV5-1; j_gene: TRBJ2-1; CDR3aa: CASSALGGAGINNEQFF; CDR3nt: TGCGCCAGCAGCGCATTGGGGGGAGCGGGGATTAACAATGAGCAGTTCTTC
abundance: NA; d_gene: TRBD1; v_gene: TRBV13; j_gene: TRBJ2-7; CDR3aa: CASSNRGISYEQYF; CDR3nt: TGTGCCAGCAGCAACAGGGGTATATCCTACGAGCAGTACTTC
abundance: NA; d_gene: TRBD1; v_gene: TRBV5-4; j_gene: TRBJ1-2; CDR3aa: CASSLDRDYGYTF; CDR3nt: TGTGCCAGCAGCCTGGACAGGGACTATGGCTACACCTTC
abundance: NA; d_gene: TRBD2; v_gene: TRBV2; j_gene: TRBJ2-1; CDR3aa: CASRKSGGGEQFF; CDR3nt: TGTGCCAGCAGAAAAAGCGGGGGAGGTGAGCAGTTCTTC
abundance: NA; d_gene: NA; v_gene: TRBV6-1; j_gene: TRBJ1-5; CDR3aa: CASSRVSNQPQHF; CDR3nt: TGTGCCAGCAGCAGGGTCTCCAATCAGCCCCAGCATTTT
abundance: once; d_gene: TRBD2; v_gene: TRBV6-4; j_gene: TRBJ2-3; CDR3aa: CASSDQREGPADTQYF; CDR3nt: TGTGCCAGCAGTGACCAGCGGGAGGGCCCGGCAGATACGCAGTATTTT
abundance: NA; d_gene: NA; v_gene: TRBV6-1; j_gene: TRBJ1-1; CDR3aa: CASIFGQSEAFF; CDR3nt: TGTGCCAGCATCTTCGGACAGAGTGAAGCTTTCTTT
abundance: NA; d_gene: NA; v_gene: TRBV28; j_gene: TRBJ2-1; CDR3aa: CASSLWDSNSGHEQFF; CDR3nt: TGTGCCAGCAGTTTATGGGACTCCAACAGTGGGCATGAGCAGTTCTTC
abundance: NA; d_gene: NA; v_gene: TRBV5-1; j_gene: TRBJ2-1; CDR3aa: CASSSGPGDEQFF; CDR3nt: TGCGCCAGCAGCTCGGGGCCGGGGGATGAGCAGTTCTTC
abundance: NA; d_gene: TRBD1; v_gene: TRBV6-1; j_gene: TRBJ1-3; CDR3aa: CASSGNRGPRDTIYF; CDR3nt: TGTGCCAGCAGTGGCAACAGGGGCCCCCGGGACACCATATATTTT
abundance: NA; d_gene: NA; v_gene: TRBV21-1; j_gene: TRBJ2-1; CDR3aa: CASSKADRGGQFF; CDR3nt: TGTGCCAGCAGCAAAGCGGACAGGGGAGGTCAGTTCTTC
abundance: NA; d_gene: TRBD2; v_gene: TRBV6-6; j_gene: TRBJ2-7; CDR3aa: CASSYRGGQYF; CDR3nt: TGTGCCAGCAGTTACCGGGGGGGGCAGTACTTC
abundance: NA; d_gene: TRBD1; v_gene: TRBV2; j_gene: TRBJ2-5; CDR3aa: CASSRTGRQETQYF; CDR3nt: TGTGCCAGCAGTCGGACAGGGCGCCAAGAGACCCAGTACTTC
abundance: NA; d_gene: TRBD2; v_gene: TRBV10-1; j_gene: TRBJ2-7; CDR3aa: CASSDTGTSGRAVDEQYF; CDR3nt: TGCGCCAGCAGTGATACCGGGACTAGCGGGAGGGCCGTCGACGAGCAGTACTTC
abundance: NA; d_gene: TRBD1; v_gene: TRBV27; j_gene: TRBJ1-2; CDR3aa: CASSPWTGKDYGYTF; CDR3nt: TGTGCCAGCAGTCCTTGGACAGGGAAGGACTATGGCTACACCTTC
abundance: few; d_gene: TRBD2; v_gene: TRBV7-2; j_gene: TRBJ2-7; CDR3aa: CASRRGTSPHEQYF; CDR3nt: TGTGCCAGCAGACGTGGGACTAGCCCCCACGAGCAGTACTTC
abundance: NA; d_gene: TRBD1; v_gene: TRBV7-8; j_gene: TRBJ1-2; CDR3aa: CANSSMAKGAIDGYTF; CDR3nt: TGTGCCAACAGCTCTATGGCCAAGGGGGCAATAGATGGCTACACCTTC
abundance: NA; d_gene: NA; v_gene: TRBV18; j_gene: TRBJ1-1; CDR3aa: CASSPPREGYTEAFF; CDR3nt: TGTGCCAGCTCGCCGCCGAGGGAGGGCTACACTGAAGCTTTCTTT
abundance: NA; d_gene: NA; v_gene: TRBV5-1; j_gene: TRBJ2-5; CDR3aa: CASSSRAGETQYF; CDR3nt: TGCGCCAGCAGCTCCAGGGCGGGGGAGACCCAGTACTTC
abundance: NA; d_gene: NA; v_gene: TRBV30; j_gene: TRBJ1-2; CDR3aa: CAWSVQVNYGYTF; CDR3nt: TGTGCCTGGAGTGTACAGGTTAACTATGGCTACACCTTC
abundance: NA; d_gene: NA; v_gene: TRBV18; j_gene: TRBJ1-1; CDR3aa: CASSPGGASDTEAFF; CDR3nt: TGTGCCAGCTCACCGGGAGGGGCCTCAGACACTGAAGCTTTCTTT
abundance: few; d_gene: TRBD2; v_gene: TRBV18; j_gene: TRBJ2-1; CDR3aa: CASSPQLAGGYNEQFF; CDR3nt: TGTGCCAGCTCACCACAATTAGCGGGGGGCTACAATGAGCAGTTCTTC
abundance: NA; d_gene: NA; v_gene: TRBV27; j_gene: TRBJ1-5; CDR3aa: CASSSGTRGQPQHF; CDR3nt: TGTGCCAGCAGTTCCGGGACTCGAGGGCAGCCCCAGCATTTT
abundance: once; d_gene: NA; v_gene: TRBV27; j_gene: TRBJ1-1; CDR3aa: CASSFLENTEAFF; CDR3nt: TGTGCCAGCAGTTTTCTAGAGAACACTGAAGCTTTCTTT
abundance: NA; d_gene: NA; v_gene: TRBV7-9; j_gene: TRBJ2-5; CDR3aa: CASSFGEETQYF; CDR3nt: TGTGCCAGCAGCTTCGGAGAAGAGACCCAGTACTTC
abundance: NA; d_gene: TRBD1; v_gene: TRBV7-9; j_gene: TRBJ2-7; CDR3aa: CASSGDRGFEQYF; CDR3nt: TGTGCCAGCAGCGGGGACAGGGGTTTCGAGCAGTACTTC
abundance: NA; d_gene: TRBD2; v_gene: TRBV5-4; j_gene: TRBJ2-7; CDR3aa: CASSPSTSGSYEQYF; CDR3nt: TGTGCCAGCAGCCCGTCGACTAGCGGGAGCTACGAGCAGTACTTC